The T cell receptor (beta chain) under discussion was sequenced for a study of T-cell memory formation after mild COVID-19. The germline V gene has CDR1 MNHEY and CDR2 SVGEGT. The length of the CDR3 is 16 residues. The V end lost 0 bases, the J end lost 0 bases, and 8 bases lay between the germline ends. Libraries for TCRalpha and TCRbeta carried sample barcodes and unique molecular identifiers via 5'RACE. A single record per CDR3 protein comes from TCRdb applying MiXCR to the 5' RACE reads. The table records 190,000 or so distinct CDR3 sequences, 20% to 25% of them present only once. About this clonotype: The target antigen is unknown.

Study-wide results and limits: Contracting CD8+ clones were enriched in EMRA, CD4+ mainly in CM and EM. A second wave of clones peaked on day 37, and their SARS-CoV-2 specificity went unconfirmed. Later expanders leaned toward CD4+, whereas clones contracting from day 15 to 85 were balanced CD4/CD8.

The TCR comes from an adult woman who had mild COVID-19 (a few samples of this study predate the infection). Cell type and time point are not known. Sequenced input: PBMCs or a T cell subset sorted from them (not recorded which). The rearrangement links TRBV6-2 or TRBV6-3 to TRBJ2-2, with a weak D call TRBD2 (6 bases). The CDR3: CASSYSRETNTGELFF. The CDR3 DNA is TGTGCCAGCAGTTACTCGCGGGAAACGAACACCGGGGAGCTGTTTTTT.